This T cell receptor (beta chain) was identified during a study of cytomegalovirus exposure and HLA in healthy donors. Study in general: A preliminary data release comprised roughly 80 million unique TCRs obtained from HLA-typed donors.

Sampled while nominally healthy, donors likely had unrecorded immune exposures. Broader study findings: Most observed TCR sequences were rare, whereas some public TCRs were detected in many donors. Follow-up analysis found HLA locus-dependent TCR association rates, highest for DRB1 and lowest for HLA-C.

Both 60 Vbeta primers and 13 Jbeta primers went into the PCR. Repertoires were generated with immunoSEQ multiplex PCR, while TCRdb's copy carries only in-frame clones and drops some. The data hold roughly 150,000 clones, with approximately 72% observed a single time. Remarks on this clone: Antigen unknown.

Sequences were obtained from PBMCs. The sequence was collected from a man between 35 and 55 years old in good health and CMV-seronegative.

In DNA, the CDR3 is TGTGCCAGCAGCTTTGGACTAGCGGGCATCTCCTACGAGCAGTACTTC. The encoded protein is CASSFGLAGISYEQYF. V gene TRBV11-2 combines with J gene TRBJ2-7; TRBD2 aligns across 11 bases. J gave up 0 bases and V 3 bases, and 4 bases lay outside the gene matches. The CDR3 extends over 16 amino acids. In germline, CDR1 is SGHAT, CDR2 FQNNGV.